What follows is one TCR beta chain and its context. As yet, its antigen is unknown. These data come from a study of OX40 agonist ivuxolimab in advanced cancers. Study background: Patients in the trial were receiving intravenous ivuxolimab every 2 weeks, at doses of 0.01 to 10 mg/kg. Findings of the study overall: The CD4+ and CD8+ T cells in the blood had expanded clonally by week 6 at 0.1 to 3.0 mg/kg.

V dropped 5 bases and J dropped 3 bases, with 17 bases sitting between them. Per germline, CDR1 SGHNT and CDR2 YENEEA. The CDR3 is made up of 15 amino acids. Patients had blood sampled at baseline and again on cycle 4 day 1 and cycle 7 day 1. The data were produced by immunoSEQ multiplex PCR, yet TCRdb's version contains in-frame clones alone and is incomplete. In the table there are roughly 50,000 clones, approximately 80% of which are singletons. V usage is TRBV11-3 and J usage is TRBJ2-7; a weak D match, TRBD1 (6 bases). The sequenced sample was CD4+ or CD8+ T cells sorted from blood, obtained in a trial of the OX40 agonist ivuxolimab. The TCR comes from an adult with an advanced solid tumor such as melanoma, head and neck, liver or kidney cancer. CDR3 in amino acids: CASSPGRGKSYEQYF. For the CDR3, the DNA is TGTGCCAGCAGCCCCGGCAGGGGAAAGAGCTACGAGCAGTACTTC. Full variable domain (remainder filled in from reference TRBV11-3 and TRBJ2-7): EAGVVQSPRYKIIEKKQPVAFWCNPISGHNTLYWYLQNLGQGPELLIRYENEEAVDDSQLPKDRFSAERLKGVDSTLKIQPAELGDSAVYLCASSPGRGKSYEQYFGPGTRLTVT.